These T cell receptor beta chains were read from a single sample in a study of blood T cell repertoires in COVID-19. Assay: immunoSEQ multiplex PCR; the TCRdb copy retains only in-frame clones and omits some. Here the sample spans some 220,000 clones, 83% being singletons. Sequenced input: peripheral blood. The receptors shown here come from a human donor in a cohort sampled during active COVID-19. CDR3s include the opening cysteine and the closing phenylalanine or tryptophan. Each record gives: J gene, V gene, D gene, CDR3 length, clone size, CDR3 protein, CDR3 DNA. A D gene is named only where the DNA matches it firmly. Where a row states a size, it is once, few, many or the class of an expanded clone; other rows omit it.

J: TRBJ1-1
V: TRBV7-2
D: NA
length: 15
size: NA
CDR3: CASSSTRTENTEAFF
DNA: TGTGCCAGCAGCTCAACCCGGACAGAGAACACTGAAGCTTTCTTT

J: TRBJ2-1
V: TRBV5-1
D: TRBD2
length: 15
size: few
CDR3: CASSLAAGVGNEQFF
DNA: TGCGCCAGCAGCTTGGCGGCGGGAGTCGGGAATGAGCAGTTCTTC

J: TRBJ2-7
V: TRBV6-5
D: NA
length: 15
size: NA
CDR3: CASRVSSQGIYEQYF
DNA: TGTGCCAGCAGGGTGAGCAGTCAGGGGATCTACGAGCAGTACTTC

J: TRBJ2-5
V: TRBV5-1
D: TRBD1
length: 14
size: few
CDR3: CASSLWTGEETQYF
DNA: TGCGCCAGCAGCTTATGGACAGGAGAAGAGACCCAGTACTTC

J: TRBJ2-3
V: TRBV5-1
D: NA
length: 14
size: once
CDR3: CASSLGSSADTQYF
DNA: TGCGCCAGCAGCCTGGGGTCATCAGCGGATACGCAGTATTTT

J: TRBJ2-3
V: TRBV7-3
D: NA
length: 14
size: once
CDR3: CASSWAGATDTQYF
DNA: TGTGCCAGCAGCTGGGCGGGGGCCACAGATACGCAGTATTTT

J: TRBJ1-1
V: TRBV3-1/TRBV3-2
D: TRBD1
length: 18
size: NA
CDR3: CASRSKDPQGARDTEAFF
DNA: TGTGCCAGCAGATCAAAAGACCCACAGGGGGCGCGGGACACTGAAGCTTTCTTT

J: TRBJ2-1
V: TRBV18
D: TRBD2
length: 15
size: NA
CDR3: CASSLGLALYNEQFF
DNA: TGTGCCAGCTCACTAGGACTAGCTCTTTACAATGAGCAGTTCTTC

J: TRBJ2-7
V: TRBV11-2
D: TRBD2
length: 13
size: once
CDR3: CASRLAGGYEQYF
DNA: TGTGCCTCCAGGCTAGCGGGGGGCTACGAGCAGTACTTC

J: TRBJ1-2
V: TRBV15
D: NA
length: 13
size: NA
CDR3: CATSSGQNYGYTF
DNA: TGTGCCACCAGCAGTGGACAGAACTATGGCTACACCTTC

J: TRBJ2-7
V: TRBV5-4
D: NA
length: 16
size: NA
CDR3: CASSPTAGQRWYEQYF
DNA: TGTGCCAGCAGCCCGACGGCAGGGCAGCGATGGTACGAGCAGTACTTC

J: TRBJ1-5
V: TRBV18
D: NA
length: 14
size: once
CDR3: CASSPRGVDQPQHF
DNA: TGTGCCAGCTCACCACGGGGGGTAGATCAGCCCCAGCATTTT

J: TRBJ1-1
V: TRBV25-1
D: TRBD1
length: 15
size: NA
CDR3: CASSETGQGNTEAFF
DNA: TGTGCCAGCAGTGAGACGGGACAGGGGAACACTGAAGCTTTCTTT

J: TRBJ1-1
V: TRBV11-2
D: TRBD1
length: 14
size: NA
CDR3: CASSPQGRPTEAFF
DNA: TGTGCCAGCAGCCCACAGGGGCGCCCCACTGAAGCTTTCTTT

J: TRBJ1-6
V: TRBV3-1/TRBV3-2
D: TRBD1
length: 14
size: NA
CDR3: CASSPGQNNSPLHF
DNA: TGTGCCAGCAGCCCGGGACAGAATAATTCACCCCTCCACTTT

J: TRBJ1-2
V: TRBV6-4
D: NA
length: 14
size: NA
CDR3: CASSDSGQIYGYTF
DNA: TGTGCCAGCAGTGATTCCGGACAAATATATGGCTACACCTTC

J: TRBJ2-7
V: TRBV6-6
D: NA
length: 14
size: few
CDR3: CASSYSNSQAKQYF
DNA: TGTGCCAGCAGTTACTCGAATTCTCAGGCTAAGCAGTACTTC

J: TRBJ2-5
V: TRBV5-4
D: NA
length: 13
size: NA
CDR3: CASNRERQETQYF
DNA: TGTGCCAGCAACAGGGAGAGACAAGAGACCCAGTACTTC

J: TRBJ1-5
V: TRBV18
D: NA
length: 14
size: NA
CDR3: CASSPLRESQPQHF
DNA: TGTGCCAGCTCACCATTGAGGGAATCTCAGCCCCAGCATTTT

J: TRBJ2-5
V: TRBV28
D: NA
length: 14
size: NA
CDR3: CASSFISGQETQYF
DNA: TGTGCCAGCAGTTTCATCTCAGGTCAAGAGACCCAGTACTTC

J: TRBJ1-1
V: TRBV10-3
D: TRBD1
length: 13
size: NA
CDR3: CAIRGTGGTEAFF
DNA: TGTGCCATCAGGGGGACAGGGGGCACTGAAGCTTTCTTT

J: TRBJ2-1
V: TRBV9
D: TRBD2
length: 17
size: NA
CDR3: CASSAGVSSGSTHEQFF
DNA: TGTGCCAGCAGCGCAGGGGTTTCTAGCGGGAGTACCCATGAGCAGTTCTTC

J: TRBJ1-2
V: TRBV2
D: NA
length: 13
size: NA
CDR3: CASSEGEIYGYTF
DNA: TGTGCCAGCAGTGAAGGGGAGATCTATGGCTACACCTTC

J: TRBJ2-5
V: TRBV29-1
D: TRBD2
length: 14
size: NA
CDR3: CSVRLAGGKETQYF
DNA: TGCAGCGTCCGACTAGCGGGGGGAAAAGAGACCCAGTACTTC

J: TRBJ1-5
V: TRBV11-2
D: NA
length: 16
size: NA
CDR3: CASSRRVELYDQPQHF
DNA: TGTGCCAGCAGCCGCCGGGTCGAGCTTTACGATCAGCCCCAGCATTTT

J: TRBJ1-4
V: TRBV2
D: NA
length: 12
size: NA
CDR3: CASSIAGEKLFF
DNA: TGTGCCAGCAGTATCGCAGGGGAAAAACTGTTTTTT

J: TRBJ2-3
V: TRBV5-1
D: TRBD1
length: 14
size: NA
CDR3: CASGTGYRADTQYF
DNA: TGCGCCAGCGGGACAGGCTACAGGGCGGATACGCAGTATTTT

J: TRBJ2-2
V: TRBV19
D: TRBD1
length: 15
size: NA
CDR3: CASSADREGPGELFF
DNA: TGTGCCAGTAGTGCGGACAGGGAAGGCCCCGGGGAGCTGTTTTTT

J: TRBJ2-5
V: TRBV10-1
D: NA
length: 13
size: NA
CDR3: CASSESGLRDINF
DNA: TGCGCCAGCAGTGAGTCAGGTCTCCGGGATATTAACTTC

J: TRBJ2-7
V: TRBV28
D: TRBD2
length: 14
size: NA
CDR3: CASRTSGAPYEQYF
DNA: TGTGCCAGCAGAACTAGCGGGGCCCCCTACGAGCAGTACTTC

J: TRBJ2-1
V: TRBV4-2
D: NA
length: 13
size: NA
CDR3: CASSQDEGSEQFF
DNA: TGTGCCAGCAGCCAAGATGAGGGTAGTGAGCAGTTCTTC

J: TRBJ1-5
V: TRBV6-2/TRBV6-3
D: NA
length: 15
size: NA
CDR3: CASSASGENNQPQHF
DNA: TGTGCCAGCAGTGCGTCGGGAGAGAACAATCAGCCCCAGCATTTT

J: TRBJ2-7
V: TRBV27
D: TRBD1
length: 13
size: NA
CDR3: CASSRQGASEQYF
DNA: TGTGCCAGCAGCCGGCAGGGGGCTAGTGAGCAGTACTTC

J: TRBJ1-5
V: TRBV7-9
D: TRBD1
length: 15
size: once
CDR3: CASSFQGDNNQPQHF
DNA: TGTGCCAGCAGCTTTCAGGGGGACAACAATCAGCCCCAGCATTTT

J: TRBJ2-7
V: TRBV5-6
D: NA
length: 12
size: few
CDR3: CASSLNTIFSTF
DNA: TGTGCCAGCAGCTTGAACACCATCTTTTCGACTTTC

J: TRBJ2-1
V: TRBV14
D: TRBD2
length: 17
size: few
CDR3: CASKLPWREKSYNEQFF
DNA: TGTGCCAGCAAGTTACCCTGGCGGGAGAAATCCTACAATGAGCAGTTCTTC

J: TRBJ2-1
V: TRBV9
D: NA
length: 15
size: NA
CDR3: CASSRTPRSYNEQFF
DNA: TGTGCCAGCAGCCGGACACCCCGTTCCTACAATGAGCAGTTCTTC

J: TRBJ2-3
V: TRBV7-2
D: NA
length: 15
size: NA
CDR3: CASSSAGASTDTQYF
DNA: TGTGCCAGCAGCTCCGCGGGGGCTAGCACAGATACGCAGTATTTT

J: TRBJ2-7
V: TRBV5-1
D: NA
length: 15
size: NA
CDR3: CASSLAELTSYEQYF
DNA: TGCGCCAGCAGCTTGGCCGAACTAACAAGTTACGAGCAGTACTTC

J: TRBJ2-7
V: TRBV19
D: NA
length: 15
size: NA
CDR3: CASSASPVFSYEQYF
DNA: TGTGCCAGTAGTGCCTCGCCGGTGTTTTCCTACGAGCAGTACTTC

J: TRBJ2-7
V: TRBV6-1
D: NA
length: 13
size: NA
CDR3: CASSLSSFYEQYF
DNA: TGTGCCAGCAGCTTATCTAGCTTCTACGAGCAGTACTTC

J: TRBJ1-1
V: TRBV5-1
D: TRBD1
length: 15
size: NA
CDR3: CASSPGTGFGTEAFF
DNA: TGCGCCAGCAGCCCAGGGACAGGGTTTGGCACTGAAGCTTTCTTT

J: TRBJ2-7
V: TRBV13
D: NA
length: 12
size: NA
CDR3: CASRRDQYEQYF
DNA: TGTGCCAGCCGGAGGGACCAGTACGAGCAGTACTTC

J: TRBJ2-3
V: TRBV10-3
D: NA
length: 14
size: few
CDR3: CARGEGGTGNTQYF
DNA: TGTGCCAGGGGGGAGGGGGGAACCGGTAATACGCAGTATTTT

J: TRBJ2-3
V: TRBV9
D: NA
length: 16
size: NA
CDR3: CASSVRRGRGTDTQYF
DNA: TGTGCCAGCAGCGTAAGGAGGGGGCGGGGTACAGATACGCAGTATTTT

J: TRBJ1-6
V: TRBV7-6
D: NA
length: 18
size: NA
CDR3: CASSSTQPGGKHNSPLHF
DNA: TGTGCCAGCAGCTCGACCCAACCTGGCGGGAAACATAATTCACCCCTCCACTTT

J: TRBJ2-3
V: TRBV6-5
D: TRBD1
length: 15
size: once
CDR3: CASALRDRDTDTQYF
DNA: TGTGCCAGCGCCCTCCGGGACAGGGACACAGATACGCAGTATTTT

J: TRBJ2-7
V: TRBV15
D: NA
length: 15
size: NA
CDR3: CATSRAPGREYEQYF
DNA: TGTGCCACCAGCAGAGCCCCGGGAAGGGAATACGAGCAGTACTTC

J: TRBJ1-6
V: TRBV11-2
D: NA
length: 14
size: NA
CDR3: CASSPRAQGSPLHF
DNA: TGTGCCAGCAGCCCGAGGGCACAGGGTTCACCCCTCCACTTT

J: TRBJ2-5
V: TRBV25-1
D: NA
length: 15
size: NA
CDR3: CASSADGTLQETQYF
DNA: TGTGCCAGCAGTGCCGACGGGACTCTCCAAGAGACCCAGTACTTC

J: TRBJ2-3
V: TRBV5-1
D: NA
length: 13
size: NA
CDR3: CASSLTLTDTQYF
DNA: TGCGCCAGCAGCTTGACTCTCACAGATACGCAGTATTTT

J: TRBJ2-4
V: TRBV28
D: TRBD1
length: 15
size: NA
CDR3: CASSFTGGTKNIQYF
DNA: TGTGCCAGCAGTTTCACAGGGGGCACCAAAAACATTCAGTACTTC

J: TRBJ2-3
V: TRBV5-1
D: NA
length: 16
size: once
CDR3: CASSKTGNVVTDTQYF
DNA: TGCGCCAGCAGCAAAACCGGGAACGTGGTGACAGATACGCAGTATTTT